The 11 T cell receptor beta chains in this list originate from one sample, sequenced in a study of cytomegalovirus exposure and HLA in healthy donors. PCR involved 60 Vbeta and 13 Jbeta primers. The data were produced by immunoSEQ multiplex PCR, yet TCRdb's version contains in-frame clones alone and is incomplete. The sample has around 150,000 clones, around 76% seen once. Sequencing used PBMCs. The receptor set was obtained from a man in his forties in good health and CMV-seropositive.

This clone was recorded only once. The gene calls are TRBV4-3 and TRBJ1-2; tentatively, D is TRBD1 (5 bases). The ends were cut back, 1 base at V and 4 bases at J, with 13 bases in the middle. CDR1 is LGHNA, CDR2 YSLEER, per germline. The CDR3 loop spans 15 amino acids. The CDR3 protein is CASSQGGPNSYGYTF. CDR3 DNA: TGCGCCAGCAGCCAAGGGGGCCCCAACTCCTATGGCTACACCTTC.

The chain is built from TRBV6-1 and TRBJ2-7; TRBD1 is a possible D gene (6 bases). V was clipped by 10 bases and J by 5 bases, with 21 bases between them. The CDR3 is 14 residues long. Per germline, CDR1 MNHNS and CDR2 SASEGT. CDR3 loop: CAIRTTTGPDEQYF. The CDR3 DNA follows: TGTGCCATCCGAACAACGACAGGCCCGGACGAGCAGTACTTC.

The chain uses TRBV7-9 and TRBJ1-1; D ambiguous. This CDR3 comprises 13 residues. The V end was cut by 1 base, the J end by 6 bases, with 9 bases between. Germline V gives CDR1 SEHNR, CDR2 FQNEAQ (reference sequence). The CDR3: CASSLGSVAEAFF. The CDR3 DNA is TGTGCCAGCAGCTTAGGTTCAGTGGCTGAAGCTTTCTTT.

The chain has TRBV29-1 and TRBJ1-2, with 9 positions matching TRBD1. After removal of 6 bases from V and 4 bases from J, the junction contained 6 bases not matched to a gene. From germline, CDR1 is SQVTM and CDR2 ANQGSEA. This CDR3 spans 13 amino acids. The CDR3 bases are TGCAGCGTCTCACAGGGGGCGGGCTATGGCTACACCTTC. Protein sequence: CSVSQGAGYGYTF.

The genes are TRBV30 and TRBJ1-4; maybe TRBD1 (6 bases). In germline, CDR1 is GTSNPN, CDR2 SVGIG (reference sequence). V shed 0 bases and J shed 7 bases, with 6 bases lying between them. The CDR3 runs 12 residues. The CDR3 nucleotides are TGTGCCTGGAGTGTAGGGGGTGAAAAACTGTTTTTT. Protein: CAWSVGGEKLFF.

J is TRBJ1-3 and V is TRBV7-6, with D perhaps TRBD1 (5 bases). CDR3 length: 17 amino acids. CDR1 is SGHVS and CDR2 is FNYEAQ in the germline V gene. With 1 base removed from V and 2 bases from J, the gap between germline ends came to 15 bases. CDR3 in DNA: TGTGCCAGCAGCTTAGAAGGGGCCTTCCTAGCTGGAAACACCATATATTTT. It yields the protein CASSLEGAFLAGNTIYF. The variable domain in full, with the rest retrieved from reference TRBV7-6 and TRBJ1-3, is GAGVSQSPRYKVTKRGQDVALRCDPISGHVSLYWYRQALGQGPEFLTYFNYEAQQDKSGLPNDRFSAERPEGSISTLTIQRTEQRDSAMYRCASSLEGAFLAGNTIYFGEGSWLTVV.

J is TRBJ2-2 and V is TRBV4-1, with 11 bases matching TRBD2. The germline gives CDR1 MGHRA, CDR2 YSYEKL. J lost 2 bases, V lost 3 bases, and 5 bases had no gene match. The CDR3 consists of 17 residues. CDR3 residues: CASSQFSGGANTGELFF. The CDR3 nucleotides are TGCGCCAGCAGCCAGTTTAGCGGGGGGGCCAACACCGGGGAGCTGTTTTTT.

This clone has more than one count but fewer than ten. The V gene is TRBV6-6, the J gene TRBJ2-7, with TRBD2 matching 10 bases. The germline V gene encodes CDR1 MNHNY and CDR2 SVGAGI (reference sequence). With V trimmed by 2 bases and J by 4 bases, 5 bases remained unmatched. The CDR3 has 15 amino acids. Here the CDR3 DNA reads TGTGCCAGCAGTTACGGACTAGCGGACGGGTACGAGCAGTACTTC. This translates into CASSYGLADGYEQYF.

V gene TRBV14 combines with J gene TRBJ1-2; 7 bases agree with TRBD1. The CDR3 is made up of 13 amino acids. J lost 5 bases, V lost 4 bases, and 4 bases had no gene match. Germline loops: CDR1 SGHDN, CDR2 FVKESK. As DNA, the CDR3 is TGTGCCAGCAGCCCCGGGACAGCGTATGGCTACACCTTC. Residues: CASSPGTAYGYTF.

The chain employs TRBV9 and TRBJ1-1; no firm D call. Deletions cut 0 bases from V and 6 bases from J, with 15 bases between. Per the germline V gene, CDR1 is SGDLS and CDR2 is YYNGEE. This CDR3 is built from 15 residues. CDR3 DNA: TGTGCCAGCAGCGTAGCCGTAGACTTTCGGGCTGAAGCTTTCTTT. Translated: CASSVAVDFRAEAFF.

This clone was observed a handful of times. The chain combines TRBV5-4 with TRBJ1-2; D call uncertain. V gave up 4 bases and J gave up 4 bases, with 14 bases separating them. The CDR3 spans 14 residues. CDR1 is SGHNT, CDR2 YYREEE, per germline (reference sequence). CDR3 coding DNA: TGTGCCAGCAGCGCGGCGGAGCGAAGCTATGGCTACACCTTC. This encodes CASSAAERSYGYTF.